The rows below give T cell receptor beta chains drawn from one sample of a study of OX40 agonist ivuxolimab in advanced cancers. Some clones are missing from TCRdb's copy, which holds only in-frame ones; the method was immunoSEQ multiplex PCR. The table lists roughly 11,000 clones, less than 90% of them singletons. The specimen was CD4+ or CD8+ T cells sorted from blood, collected in a trial of the OX40 agonist ivuxolimab. These receptors originate from an adult with an advanced solid tumor such as melanoma, head and neck, liver or kidney cancer. Each CDR3 is given with its conserved first and last residue. The order of the fields is clone size, V gene, J gene, D gene, CDR3 protein, CDR3 DNA. A D gene is named only where the DNA matches it firmly. The size field is filled for only some rows; it gives once, few, many or a size class.

NA,TRBV2,TRBJ2-3,NA,CASSEESQSTDTQYF,TGTGCCAGCAGTGAAGAGTCCCAAAGCACAGATACGCAGTATTTT
NA,TRBV6-5,TRBJ1-4,NA,CASSPPDPGNEKLFF,TGTGCCAGCAGCCCTCCAGATCCTGGGAATGAAAAACTGTTTTTT
NA,TRBV30,TRBJ1-1,NA,CAWEVGYTEAFF,TGTGCCTGGGAGGTGGGGTACACTGAAGCTTTCTTT
NA,TRBV5-1,TRBJ2-1,TRBD1,CASSFRQGHEQFF,TGCGCCAGCAGCTTTAGACAGGGTCACGAGCAGTTCTTC
once,TRBV7-9,TRBJ2-1,NA,CASSSGINEQFF,TGTGCCAGCAGCTCCGGGATCAATGAGCAGTTCTTC
once,TRBV14,TRBJ2-5,NA,CASRDTGRGETQYF,TGTGCCAGCAGGGACACCGGGAGAGGGGAGACCCAGTACTTC
few,TRBV27,TRBJ2-1,NA,CASSFGQTLYNEQFF,TGTGCCAGCAGTTTCGGACAGACCCTTTACAATGAGCAGTTCTTC
NA,TRBV4-2,TRBJ2-3,TRBD2,CASSHPRGSGASGTQYF,TGTGCCAGCAGCCACCCCCGGGGTAGCGGGGCCTCGGGTACGCAGTATTTT
medium-sized,TRBV5-6,TRBJ1-2,NA,CASSLFGTWEWNYGYTF,TGTGCCAGCAGCTTGTTCGGGACATGGGAATGGAACTATGGCTACACCTTC
NA,TRBV5-4,TRBJ2-3,NA,CASSLGQLETDTQYF,TGTGCCAGCAGCTTGGGACAGTTAGAAACAGATACGCAGTATTTT
NA,TRBV5-6,TRBJ2-4,NA,CASSSDRQTKNIQYF,TGTGCCAGCAGCAGTGACAGGCAAACTAAAAACATTCAGTACTTC
NA,TRBV9,TRBJ2-3,NA,CASSADGRSTDTQYF,TGTGCCAGCAGCGCCGATGGGAGAAGCACAGATACGCAGTATTTT
NA,TRBV30,TRBJ1-6,NA,CAWSDSGVPPLHF,TGTGCCTGGAGTGATTCGGGGGTTCCACCCCTCCACTTT
NA,TRBV7-3,TRBJ2-7,NA,CVSSLIGQDEQYF,TGTGTCAGCAGCTTAATAGGTCAGGACGAGCAGTACTTC
NA,TRBV5-1,TRBJ2-1,TRBD2,CASSGGLAGRSYNEQFF,TGCGCCAGCAGTGGGGGACTAGCGGGACGCTCCTACAATGAGCAGTTCTTC
NA,TRBV4-1,TRBJ1-4,TRBD1,CASSPRDSPNEKLFF,TGCGCCAGCAGCCCCCGGGACAGTCCTAATGAAAAACTGTTTTTT
NA,TRBV2,TRBJ2-2,TRBD2,CASRLAGGTGELFF,TGTGCCAGCCGCTTAGCGGGAGGGACCGGGGAGCTGTTTTTT
NA,TRBV28,TRBJ2-5,NA,CASFLSGEETQYF,TGTGCCAGTTTTCTGAGTGGGGAAGAGACCCAGTACTTC
NA,TRBV4-1,TRBJ2-5,NA,CASSQEGQRQETQYF,TGCGCCAGCAGCCAAGAGGGGCAAAGGCAAGAGACCCAGTACTTC
NA,TRBV19,TRBJ2-1,TRBD2,CASMPLAGEYNEQFF,TGTGCCAGTATGCCACTAGCGGGAGAGTACAATGAGCAGTTCTTC
NA,TRBV27,TRBJ2-7,NA,CASSSGQVYEQYF,TGTGCCAGCAGTTCCGGACAAGTCTACGAGCAGTACTTC
NA,TRBV6-1,TRBJ2-2,NA,CASSEEVNLPGELFF,TGTGCCAGCAGTGAAGAGGTCAACCTTCCCGGGGAGCTGTTTTTT
NA,TRBV9,TRBJ2-1,NA,CASSVDGHNEQFF,TGTGCCAGCAGCGTTGACGGGCACAATGAGCAGTTCTTC
NA,TRBV7-3,TRBJ1-2,TRBD1,CASSLEMTGSYGYTF,TGTGCCAGCAGCTTAGAGATGACAGGGTCCTATGGCTACACCTTC
NA,TRBV6-5,TRBJ2-7,NA,CASSSSSRYEQYF,TGTGCCAGCAGTTCGTCTAGCCGTTACGAGCAGTACTTC
NA,TRBV7-8,TRBJ2-3,TRBD2,CASSLALAGTDTQYF,TGTGCCAGCAGCTTAGCATTAGCGGGAACAGATACGCAGTATTTT
NA,TRBV4-1,TRBJ2-1,TRBD2,CASSQSLAGPDNEQFF,TGCGCCAGCAGCCAGAGCCTAGCGGGGCCCGACAATGAGCAGTTCTTC
once,TRBV7-9,TRBJ2-7,TRBD2,CASSLDLAGAYSYEQYF,TGTGCCAGCAGCTTAGATCTAGCGGGAGCATATTCCTACGAGCAGTACTTC
NA,TRBV5-1,TRBJ2-7,NA,CASSSKQGYEQYF,TGCGCCAGCAGCAGCAAACAGGGTTACGAGCAGTACTTC
NA,TRBV29-1,TRBJ1-2,NA,CSVEGTPTNGYTF,TGCAGCGTTGAAGGGACACCTACAAATGGCTACACCTTC
once,TRBV2,TRBJ2-7,NA,CASSSVSYEQYF,TGTGCCAGCAGTTCCGTCTCCTACGAGCAGTACTTC
NA,TRBV6-1,TRBJ2-1,TRBD1,CASSEIGQGRNEQFF,TGTGCCAGCAGTGAAATTGGACAGGGACGCAATGAGCAGTTCTTC
NA,TRBV7-3,TRBJ1-1,TRBD1,CASSPGQGWTEAFF,TGTGCCAGCAGCCCAGGACAGGGGTGGACTGAAGCTTTCTTT
NA,TRBV19,TRBJ1-1,TRBD1,CASMPGRGTFF,TGTGCCAGTATGCCGGGCAGGGGGACTTTCTTT
once,TRBV19,TRBJ2-1,NA,CASTPVNLGSSYNEQFF,TGTGCCAGTACCCCGGTTAACCTTGGGAGCTCCTACAATGAGCAGTTCTTC
NA,TRBV4-1,TRBJ2-1,NA,CASSQLQGHWDNEQFF,TGCGCCAGCAGCCAATTACAGGGACATTGGGACAATGAGCAGTTCTTC
NA,TRBV30,TRBJ2-1,NA,CAWSHSIEQFF,TGTGCCTGGAGTCATAGCATCGAGCAGTTCTTC
medium-sized,TRBV27,TRBJ2-2,TRBD2,CASSLTSGVTGELFF,TGTGCCAGCAGCCTTACTAGCGGGGTCACCGGGGAGCTGTTTTTT
few,TRBV6-1,TRBJ2-3,TRBD2,CASSDLAGGGEDTQYF,TGTGCCAGCAGTGATTTGGCGGGAGGGGGGGAAGATACGCAGTATTTT
once,TRBV9,TRBJ2-7,NA,CASSPSNRLNEQYF,TGTGCCAGCAGCCCTAGTAATAGGCTCAACGAGCAGTACTTC
NA,TRBV15,TRBJ2-2,TRBD1,CATSRDWAGGGELFF,TGTGCCACCAGCAGAGATTGGGCAGGGGGCGGGGAGCTGTTTTTT
NA,TRBV7-9,TRBJ1-5,NA,CASSLAGPLGMNQPQHF,TGTGCCAGCAGCTTAGCGGGCCCCCTCGGAATGAATCAGCCCCAGCATTTT
few,TRBV13,TRBJ1-1,TRBD1,CASSLGGTVTEAFF,TGTGCCAGCAGCTTAGGTGGGACAGTCACTGAAGCTTTCTTT